This T cell receptor (beta chain) was captured in a study of cytomegalovirus exposure and HLA in healthy donors. Primers: 60 Vbeta forward and 13 Jbeta reverse. Libraries were prepared by immunoSEQ multiplex PCR; TCRdb keeps only in-frame clonotypes and omits some of them. The sample has 95,000 to 150,000 clones; 15% are singletons. The CDR3 spans 15 residues. Germline V gene sequence: CDR1 SGHTA, CDR2 FQGTGA. V gave up 7 bases and J gave up 3 bases; unmatched junction bases: 9. Donors were nominally healthy when sampled, though unrecorded immune exposures were likely. The source is a woman under 30 in good health and CMV-seronegative. Material for sequencing was PBMCs. This chain uses TRBV7-3 with TRBJ2-7; 10 bases line up with TRBD2. The CDR3 spells CASTGLAVEGYEQYF. The CDR3 nucleotides are TGTGCCAGCACCGGACTAGCGGTTGAGGGCTACGAGCAGTACTTC.